One and the same sample provided the 14 T cell receptor beta chains below, sequenced in a study of blood T cell repertoires in COVID-19. Assay used: immunoSEQ multiplex PCR; TCRdb lists only in-frame clones, some missing. The sample has some 430,000 clones; less than 95% are singletons. The sample taken for sequencing was PBMCs or T cells enriched from blood (not recorded which). The receptors were gathered from a man younger than 35 who had recovered from COVID-19.

Here the CDR3 reads CASSSEVGGDTQYF. The CDR3 DNA reads TGCGCCAGCAGTTCGGAGGTTGGGGGGGATACGCAGTATTTT. This chain joins TRBV5-1 and TRBJ2-3; D is perhaps TRBD2 (6 bases). The CDR3 spans 14 residues. CDR1 is SGHRS and CDR2 is YFSETQ in the germline V gene. V was pared by 5 bases and J by 6 bases, with 16 bases between.

The V and J genes are TRBV10-1 and TRBJ1-6; the D gene is possibly TRBD1 (5 bases). The CDR3 is 13 residues long. V gave up 0 bases and J gave up 9 bases, with 6 bases separating them. Germline lookup yields CDR1 WNHNN and CDR2 SYGVQD (reference sequence). The CDR3 nucleotides read TGCGCCAGCAGTGAGTCAGGGGTTTCACCCCTCCACTTT. Residues: CASSESGVSPLHF.

The chain carries TRBV7-9 and TRBJ2-3; D not certain. Germline assignment: CDR1 SEHNR and CDR2 FQNEAQ (reference sequence). This CDR3 spans 16 amino acids. Trimming cost V 6 bases and J 1 base, with 17 bases left between them. For the CDR3, the DNA is TGTGCCAGCAGTAACCAGACTGGGTGGGGCACAGATACGCAGTATTTT. Protein product: CASSNQTGWGTDTQYF.

Only a few counts were recorded for this clone. The V gene is TRBV27, the J gene TRBJ1-1; D is perhaps TRBD1 (6 bases). Trimming removed 4 bases from V and 7 bases from J, with 13 bases in between. CDR1 and CDR2 from the germline V gene are MNHEY and SMNVEV (reference sequence). This CDR3 contains 13 residues. As DNA, the CDR3 is TGTGCCAGCAGTTATATCCAGGGGATTGAAGCTTTCTTT. It specifies CASSYIQGIEAFF.

J is TRBJ1-1 and V is TRBV6-5, with 8 nucleotides matching TRBD1. The CDR3 spans 15 residues. Germline CDR1 MNHEY, CDR2 SVGAGI. The trim removed 6 bases at V and 1 base at J, leaving 7 bases unmatched. CDR3 sequence reads: CASRKAGGRNTEAFF. The DNA for the CDR3 is TGTGCCAGCAGGAAGGCAGGGGGCCGGAACACTGAAGCTTTCTTT.

The gene calls are TRBV6-5 and TRBJ2-7, with a weak D call TRBD2 (5 bases). There are 16 residues in the CDR3. From germline, CDR1 is MNHEY and CDR2 SVGAGI. Trimming shortened V by 0 bases and J by 1 base, and 13 bases separated the two germline ends. Here the CDR3 reads CASSYSRAGGSYEQYF. The CDR3 DNA is TGTGCCAGCAGTTACTCGAGGGCAGGTGGGTCCTACGAGCAGTACTTC.

This chain connects TRBV28 to TRBJ2-1; TRBD1 is a possible D gene (5 bases). The CDR3 consists of 13 residues. CDR1 is MDHEN and CDR2 is SYDVKM in the germline V gene. Trimming cost V 10 bases and J 2 bases, with 12 bases left between them. The CDR3 protein is CATRQLTYNEQFF. The CDR3 DNA reads as TGTGCCACTAGACAGTTGACCTACAATGAGCAGTTCTTC.

The rearrangement joins TRBV5-1 to TRBJ1-5; D gene uncertain. CDR3 size: 13 residues. CDR1 is SGHRS, CDR2 YFSETQ, per germline. V lost 4 bases to trimming and J lost 1 base, with 6 bases between them. In DNA form, the CDR3 reads TGCGCCAGCAGCGAGGGAAGCAATCAGCCCCAGCATTTT. This gives the protein CASSEGSNQPQHF. Based on the CDR3 plus reference TRBV5-1 and TRBJ1-5, the full variable domain is KAGVTQTPRYLIKTRGQQVTLSCSPISGHRSVSWYQQTPGQGLQFLFEYFSETQRNKGNFPGRFSGRQFSNSRSEMNVSTLELGDSALYLCASSEGSNQPQHFGDGTRLSIL.

CDR3 amino acids: CASSSLIAGGTDTQYF. CDR3 coding DNA: TGTGCCAGCAGTTCGCTCATAGCGGGAGGCACAGATACGCAGTATTTT. The chain uses TRBV28 and TRBJ2-3; 9 positions agree with TRBD2. This CDR3 is built from 16 residues. The V gene end was trimmed by 4 bases and the J gene end by 1 base; junction bases not matched to a gene: 6. Germline-derived CDR1 and CDR2 are MDHEN and SYDVKM.

The V and J genes are TRBV7-9 and TRBJ1-1, with D perhaps matching TRBD1 (5 bases). The germline V gene has CDR1 SEHNR and CDR2 FQNEAQ (reference sequence). Between the trimmed V and J ends, which lost 5 bases and 3 bases, there was a span of 19 bases. This CDR3 region has 16 residues. CDR3 in DNA: TGTGCCAGCAGCCCTGGGGGAGGCGGCAGGGACACTGAAGCTTTCTTT. It translates to CASSPGGGGRDTEAFF.

The rearrangement uses TRBV7-9 and TRBJ1-3; 9 bases line up with TRBD1. The CDR3 spans 16 residues. In germline, CDR1 is SEHNR, CDR2 FQNEAQ (reference sequence). V was pared by 5 bases and J by 2 bases, with 7 bases of the junction left unmatched. CDR3 amino acids: CASSPGTGKTGNTIYF. For the CDR3, the DNA is TGTGCCAGCAGCCCCGGGACAGGGAAGACTGGAAACACCATATATTTT.

Regarding this clone: Additional DNA sequences in this sample encode the identical CDR3. This chain uses TRBV6-2 or TRBV6-3 with TRBJ1-4; a possible D gene is TRBD1 (5 bases). Trimming removed 5 bases at V and 7 bases at J, with 5 bases between. The CDR3 extends over 11 amino acids. Germline CDR1 MNHEY, CDR2 SVGEGT. The CDR3 loop reads CASSRGEKLFF. CDR3 in DNA: TGTGCCAGCAGTAGGGGTGAAAAACTGTTTTTT.

J is TRBJ2-1 and V is TRBV2; a weak D match, TRBD2 (6 bases). The CDR3 contains 14 residues. CDR1 is SNHLY and CDR2 is FYNNEI in the germline V gene. Trimming removed 9 bases at V and 7 bases at J, with 19 bases between. DNA for the CDR3: TGTGCCAGTGGGTGGTTGGGGGGAGTGAATGAGCAGTTCTTC. It specifies CASGWLGGVNEQFF.

The chain combines TRBV29-1 with TRBJ1-2; 9 bases map to TRBD1. Unmatched junction bases numbered 3, after V lost 4 bases and J lost 6 bases. The CDR3 consists of 12 residues. CDR1 SQVTM and CDR2 ANQGSEA come from the germline V gene. The CDR3 nucleotides are TGCAGCGTTGCTGGACAGGGGAATGGCTACACCTTC. It yields the protein CSVAGQGNGYTF.